This T cell receptor beta chain is from a study of blood T cell repertoires in COVID-19. Across the whole study: In each case, the material was cDNA or gDNA derived from T cells, B-cell-depleted T cells, or PBMCs.

With 4 bases removed from V and 1 base from J, the gap between germline ends came to 10 bases. The germline V gene has CDR1 MNHEY and CDR2 SVGAGI. The CDR3 totals 14 residues. In the source study's methods: By means of reference gene primer amplification, nucleated cell counts were estimated. The data were produced by immunoSEQ multiplex PCR, yet TCRdb's version contains in-frame clones alone and is incomplete. That table gives V, J and clone size, and the DNA gave D and trimming. The profile shows some 200,000 clones, roughly four fifths of them singletons. The sequenced sample was peripheral blood. The receptor comes from a woman between 40 and 50 years old with acute or convalescent COVID-19. J is TRBJ1-2 and V is TRBV6-5; no firm D call. The CDR3: CASSSEGFNYGYTF. CDR3 nucleotide sequence: TGTGCCAGCAGTTCGGAGGGTTTTAACTATGGCTACACCTTC.